This is a list of T cell receptor beta chains from one sample in a study of blood T cell repertoires in COVID-19. Only in-frame clones appear in the TCRdb table, and some are missing; sequencing was by immunoSEQ multiplex PCR. The sample holds about 130,000 clones; roughly 80% are singletons and the top ten take 3% to 3.5%. The specimen was peripheral blood. Receptor source: a woman of 80 years or more with acute or convalescent COVID-19. Both conserved end residues are part of each CDR3. The order of the fields is CDR3 protein, CDR3 DNA, J gene, V gene, D gene. D genes are given only for firm matches.

cdr3_aa: CASSPALTGLRNNEQFF
cdr3_nt: TGTGCCAGTAGTCCCGCACTGACAGGGTTGAGGAACAATGAGCAGTTCTTC
j_call: TRBJ2-1
v_call: TRBV19
d_call: TRBD1

cdr3_aa: CASSLGQPHSPLHF
cdr3_nt: TGTGCCAGCAGCCTAGGACAGCCCCATTCACCCCTCCACTTT
j_call: TRBJ1-6
v_call: TRBV4-2
d_call: -

cdr3_aa: CASSQGQAGGYTF
cdr3_nt: TGTGCCAGCAGCCAAGGACAGGCAGGTGGCTACACCTTC
j_call: TRBJ1-2
v_call: TRBV3-1/TRBV3-2
d_call: -

cdr3_aa: CASRGNTIYF
cdr3_nt: TGTGCCAGTCGGGGAAACACCATATATTTT
j_call: TRBJ1-3
v_call: TRBV14
d_call: -

cdr3_aa: CASSLEGQPNEKLFF
cdr3_nt: TGCGCCAGCAGCTTGGAGGGACAGCCTAATGAAAAACTGTTTTTT
j_call: TRBJ1-4
v_call: TRBV5-1
d_call: TRBD1

cdr3_aa: CASSAHQGGNTIYF
cdr3_nt: TGTGCCAGCAGCGCTCACCAGGGGGGAAACACCATATATTTT
j_call: TRBJ1-3
v_call: TRBV9
d_call: -

cdr3_aa: CASRSDRVRSQPQHF
cdr3_nt: TGTGCCAGTAGATCGGACAGGGTGAGAAGTCAGCCCCAGCATTTT
j_call: TRBJ1-5
v_call: TRBV19
d_call: TRBD1

cdr3_aa: CASSQATQGILAEAFF
cdr3_nt: TGCGCCAGCAGCCAAGCAACCCAGGGTATTTTGGCTGAAGCTTTCTTT
j_call: TRBJ1-1
v_call: TRBV4-1
d_call: -

cdr3_aa: CASSSHNTGGWAKNIQYF
cdr3_nt: TGTGCCAGCAGCTCACATAACACAGGGGGCTGGGCCAAAAACATTCAGTACTTC
j_call: TRBJ2-4
v_call: TRBV5-4
d_call: TRBD1

cdr3_aa: CASSEKPGLGYTF
cdr3_nt: TGTGCCAGCAGTGAAAAGCCCGGGTTGGGCTACACCTTC
j_call: TRBJ1-2
v_call: TRBV6-1
d_call: -